Presented here are 2 T cell receptor beta chains from one specimen sequenced in a study of cytomegalovirus exposure and HLA in healthy donors. The primer mix had 60 Vbeta and 13 Jbeta primers. Method: immunoSEQ multiplex PCR; TCRdb's copy keeps in-frame clones and lacks some. The repertoire holds around 170,000 clones, with less than 85% as singletons. The sequencing sample was made of PBMCs. These receptors were obtained from a middle-aged man in good health and CMV-seronegative.

This rearrangement joins TRBV19 to TRBJ2-7; 9 nucleotides agree with TRBD1. Germline trimming cut 3 bases from V and 3 bases from J; bases unmatched to any gene: 12. The germline gives CDR1 LNHDA, CDR2 SQIVND (reference sequence). This CDR3 has 17 residues. DNA of the CDR3: TGTGCCAGTAGTATCGGGGGAACCGGGACAGGGCTCTACGAGCAGTACTTC. Translating gives CASSIGGTGTGLYEQYF.

CDR3 sequence (DNA): TGCGCCAGCAGCGAAACAGAGTACGAGCAGTACTTC. It specifies CASSETEYEQYF. The V and J genes are TRBV5-1 and TRBJ2-7, with D unclear. The CDR3 contains 12 residues. Trimming took 4 bases from V and 4 from J, leaving 9 bases between them. The V gene's germline CDR1 is SGHRS and CDR2 YFSETQ.